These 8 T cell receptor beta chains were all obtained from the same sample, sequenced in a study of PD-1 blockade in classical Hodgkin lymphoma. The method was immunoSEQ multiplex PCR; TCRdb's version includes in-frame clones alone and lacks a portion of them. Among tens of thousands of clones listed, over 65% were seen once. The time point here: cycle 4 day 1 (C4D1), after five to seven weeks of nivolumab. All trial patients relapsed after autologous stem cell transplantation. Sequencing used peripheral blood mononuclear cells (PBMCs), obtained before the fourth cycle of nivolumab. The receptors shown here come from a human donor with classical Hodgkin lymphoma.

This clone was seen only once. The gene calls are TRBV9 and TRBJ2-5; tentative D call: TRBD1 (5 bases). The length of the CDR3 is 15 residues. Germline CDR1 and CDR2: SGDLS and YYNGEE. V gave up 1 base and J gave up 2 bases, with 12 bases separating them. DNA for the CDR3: TGTGCCAGCAGCGTAAATTGGGGCCTTCAAGAGACCCAGTACTTC. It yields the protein CASSVNWGLQETQYF.

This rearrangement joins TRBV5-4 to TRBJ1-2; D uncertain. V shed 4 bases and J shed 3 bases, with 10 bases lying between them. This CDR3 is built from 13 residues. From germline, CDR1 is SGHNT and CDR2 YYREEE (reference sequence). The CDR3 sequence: CASSTGGDYGYTF. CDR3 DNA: TGTGCCAGCAGCACCGGCGGGGACTATGGCTACACCTTC.

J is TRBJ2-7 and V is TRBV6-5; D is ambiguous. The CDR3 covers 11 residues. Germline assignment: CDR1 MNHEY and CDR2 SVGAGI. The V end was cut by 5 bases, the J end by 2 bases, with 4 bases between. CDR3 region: CASSTPYEQYF. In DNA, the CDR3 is TGTGCCAGCAGTACGCCCTACGAGCAGTACTTC.

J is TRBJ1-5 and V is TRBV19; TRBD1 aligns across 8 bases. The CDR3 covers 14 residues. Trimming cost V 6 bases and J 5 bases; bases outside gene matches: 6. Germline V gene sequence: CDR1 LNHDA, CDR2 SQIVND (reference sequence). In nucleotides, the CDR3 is TGTGCCAGTAGCGACAGGGGAGGTTATCAGCCCCAGCATTTT. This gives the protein CASSDRGGYQPQHF.

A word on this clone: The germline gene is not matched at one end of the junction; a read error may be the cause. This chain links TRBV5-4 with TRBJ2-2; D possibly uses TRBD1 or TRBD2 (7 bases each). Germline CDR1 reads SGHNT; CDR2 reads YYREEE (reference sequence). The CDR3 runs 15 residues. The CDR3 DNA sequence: TGTGCCAGCAGGTTGGGAGGGGGCGACACCGGGGAGCTGTTTTTT. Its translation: CASRLGGGDTGELFF.

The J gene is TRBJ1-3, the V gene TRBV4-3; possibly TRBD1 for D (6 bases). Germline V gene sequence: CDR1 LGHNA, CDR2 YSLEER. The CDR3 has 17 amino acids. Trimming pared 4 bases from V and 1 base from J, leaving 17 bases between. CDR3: CASSLQTGTMSGNTIYF. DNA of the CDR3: TGCGCCAGCAGCCTTCAGACCGGGACAATGTCTGGAAACACCATATATTTT.

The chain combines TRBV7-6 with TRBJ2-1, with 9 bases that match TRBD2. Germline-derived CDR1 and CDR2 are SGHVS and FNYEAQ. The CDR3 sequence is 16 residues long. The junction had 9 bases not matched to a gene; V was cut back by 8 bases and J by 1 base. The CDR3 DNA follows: TGTGCCAGCGCCAGCGGGGGGACACGTTCCTACAATGAGCAGTTCTTC. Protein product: CASASGGTRSYNEQFF.

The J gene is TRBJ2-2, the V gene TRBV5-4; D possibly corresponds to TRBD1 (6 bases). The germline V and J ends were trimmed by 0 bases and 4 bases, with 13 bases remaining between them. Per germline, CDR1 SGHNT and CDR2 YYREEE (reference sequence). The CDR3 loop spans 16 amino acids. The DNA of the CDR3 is TGTGCCAGCAGCTTGGTTAGTCGCAGGGGCACCGGGGAGCTGTTTTTT. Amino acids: CASSLVSRRGTGELFF.